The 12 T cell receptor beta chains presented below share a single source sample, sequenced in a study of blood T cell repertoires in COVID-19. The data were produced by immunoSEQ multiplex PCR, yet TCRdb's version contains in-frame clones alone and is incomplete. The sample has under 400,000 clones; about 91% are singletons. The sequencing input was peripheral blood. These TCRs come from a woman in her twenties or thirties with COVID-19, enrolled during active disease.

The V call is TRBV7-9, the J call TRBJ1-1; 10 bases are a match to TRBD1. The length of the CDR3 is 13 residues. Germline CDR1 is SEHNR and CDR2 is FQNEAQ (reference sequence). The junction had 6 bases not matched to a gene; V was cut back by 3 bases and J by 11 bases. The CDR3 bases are TGTGCCAGCAGCTTCAGACAGGGGGCGCCGGCTTTCTTT. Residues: CASSFRQGAPAFF. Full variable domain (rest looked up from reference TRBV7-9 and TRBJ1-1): DTGVSQNPRHKITKRGQNVTFRCDPISEHNRLYWYRQTLGQGPEFLTYFQNEAQLEKSRLLSDRFSAERPKGSFSTLEIQRTEQGDSAMYLCASSFRQGAPAFFGQGTRLTVV.

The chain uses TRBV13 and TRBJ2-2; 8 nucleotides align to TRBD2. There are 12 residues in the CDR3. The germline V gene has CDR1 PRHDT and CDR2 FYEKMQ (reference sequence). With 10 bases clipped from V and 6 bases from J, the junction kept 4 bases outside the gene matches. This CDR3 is CATPSGPGELFF. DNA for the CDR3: TGTGCCACCCCTAGCGGGCCCGGGGAGCTGTTTTTT.

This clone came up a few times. In DNA form, the CDR3 reads TGTGCCAGCAGTTACTCCGCGGGGGTTAGCAATCAGCCCCAGCATTTT. This gives the protein CASSYSAGVSNQPQHF. V gene TRBV6-6 combines with J gene TRBJ1-5, with D possibly matching TRBD1 (5 bases). With 0 bases removed from V and 0 bases from J, the gap between germline ends came to 9 bases. The CDR3 extends over 16 amino acids. The germline CDR1 and CDR2 sequences are MNHNY and SVGAGI (reference sequence).

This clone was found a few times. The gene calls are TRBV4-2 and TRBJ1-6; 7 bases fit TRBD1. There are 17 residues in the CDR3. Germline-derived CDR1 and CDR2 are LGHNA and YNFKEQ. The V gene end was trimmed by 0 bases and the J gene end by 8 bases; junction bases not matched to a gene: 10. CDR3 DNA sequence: TGTGCCAGCAGCCAAGACTTACGACAGGGCCCCGATTCACCCCTCCACTTT. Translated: CASSQDLRQGPDSPLHF.

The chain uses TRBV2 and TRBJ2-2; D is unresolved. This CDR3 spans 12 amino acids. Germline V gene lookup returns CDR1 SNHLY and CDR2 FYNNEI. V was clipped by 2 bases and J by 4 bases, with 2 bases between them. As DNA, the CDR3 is TGTGCCAGCAGTGAACTCACCGGGGAGCTGTTTTTT. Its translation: CASSELTGELFF. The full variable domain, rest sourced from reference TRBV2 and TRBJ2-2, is EPEVTQTPSHQVTQMGQEVILRCVPISNHLYFYWYRQILGQKVEFLVSFYNNEISEKSEIFDDQFSVERPDGSNFTLKIRSTKLEDSAMYFCASSELTGELFFGEGSRLTVL.

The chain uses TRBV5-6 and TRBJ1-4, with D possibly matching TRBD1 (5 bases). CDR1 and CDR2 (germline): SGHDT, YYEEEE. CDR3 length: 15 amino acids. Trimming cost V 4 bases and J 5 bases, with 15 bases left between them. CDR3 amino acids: CASSPRRQGNEKLFF. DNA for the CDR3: TGTGCCAGCAGCCCGCGTCGGCAGGGAAATGAAAAACTGTTTTTT.

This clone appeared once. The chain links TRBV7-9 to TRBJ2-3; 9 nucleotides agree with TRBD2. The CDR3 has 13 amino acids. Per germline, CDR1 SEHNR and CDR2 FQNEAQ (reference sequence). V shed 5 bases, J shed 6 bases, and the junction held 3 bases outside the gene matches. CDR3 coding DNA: TGTGCCAGCAGCCGCGGGGGGGCCGATACGCAGTATTTT. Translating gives CASSRGGADTQYF.

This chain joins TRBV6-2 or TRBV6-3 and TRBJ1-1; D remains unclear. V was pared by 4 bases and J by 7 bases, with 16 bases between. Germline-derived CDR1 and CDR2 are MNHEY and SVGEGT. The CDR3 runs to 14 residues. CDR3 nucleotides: TGTGCCAGCAGTTCCCTCCGTGGCGGCTATGAAGCTTTCTTT. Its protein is CASSSLRGGYEAFF.

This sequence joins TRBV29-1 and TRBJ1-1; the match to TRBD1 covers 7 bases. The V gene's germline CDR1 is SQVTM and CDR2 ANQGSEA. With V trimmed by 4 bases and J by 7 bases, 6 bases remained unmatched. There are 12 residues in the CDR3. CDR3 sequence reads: CSVGSQGVEAFF. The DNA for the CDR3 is TGCAGCGTTGGATCCCAGGGGGTTGAAGCTTTCTTT.

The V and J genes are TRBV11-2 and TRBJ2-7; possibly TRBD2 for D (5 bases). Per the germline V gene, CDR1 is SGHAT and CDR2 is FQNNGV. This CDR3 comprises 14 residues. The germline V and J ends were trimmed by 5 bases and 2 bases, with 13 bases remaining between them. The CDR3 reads CASSRPRVPYEQYV. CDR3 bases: TGTGCCAGCAGCCGCCCGAGGGTCCCCTACGAGCAGTACGTC.

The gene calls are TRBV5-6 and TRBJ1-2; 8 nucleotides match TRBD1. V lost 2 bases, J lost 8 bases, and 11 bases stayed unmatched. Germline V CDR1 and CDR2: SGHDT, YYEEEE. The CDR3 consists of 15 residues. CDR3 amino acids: CASSLGQGIANGYTF. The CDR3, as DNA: TGTGCCAGCAGCTTAGGACAGGGCATAGCGAACGGCTACACCTTC.

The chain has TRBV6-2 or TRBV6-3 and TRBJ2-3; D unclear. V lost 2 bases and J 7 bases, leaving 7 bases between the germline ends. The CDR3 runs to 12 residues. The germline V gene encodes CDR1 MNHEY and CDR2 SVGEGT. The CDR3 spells CASSYASYTQYF. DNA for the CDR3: TGTGCCAGCAGTTACGCGAGTTATACGCAGTATTTT.